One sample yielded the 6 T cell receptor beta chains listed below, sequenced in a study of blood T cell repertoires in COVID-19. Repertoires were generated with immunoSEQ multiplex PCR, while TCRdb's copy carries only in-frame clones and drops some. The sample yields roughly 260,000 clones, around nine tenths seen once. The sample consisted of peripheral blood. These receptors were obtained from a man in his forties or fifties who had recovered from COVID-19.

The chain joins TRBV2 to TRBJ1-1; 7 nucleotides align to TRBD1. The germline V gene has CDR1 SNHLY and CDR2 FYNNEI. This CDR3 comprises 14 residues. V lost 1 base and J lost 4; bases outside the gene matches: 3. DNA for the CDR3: TGTGCCAGCAGTGAAGTAGCAGGGGGCACTGAAGCTTTCTTT. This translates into CASSEVAGGTEAFF.

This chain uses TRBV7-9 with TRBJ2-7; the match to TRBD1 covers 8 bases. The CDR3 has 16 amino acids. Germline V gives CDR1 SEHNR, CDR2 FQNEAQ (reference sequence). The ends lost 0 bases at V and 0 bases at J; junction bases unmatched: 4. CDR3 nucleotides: TGTGCCAGCAGCTTAGCATGGACAGGGACCTCCTACGAGCAGTACTTC. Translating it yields CASSLAWTGTSYEQYF. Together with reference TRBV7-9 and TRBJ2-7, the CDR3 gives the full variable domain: DTGVSQNPRHKITKRGQNVTFRCDPISEHNRLYWYRQTLGQGPEFLTYFQNEAQLEKSRLLSDRFSAERPKGSFSTLEIQRTEQGDSAMYLCASSLAWTGTSYEQYFGPGTRLTVT.

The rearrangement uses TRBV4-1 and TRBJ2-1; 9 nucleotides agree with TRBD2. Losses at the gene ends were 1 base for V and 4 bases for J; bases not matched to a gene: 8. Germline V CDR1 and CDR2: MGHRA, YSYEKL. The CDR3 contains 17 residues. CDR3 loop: CASSQGAGGRRYNEQFF. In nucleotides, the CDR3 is TGCGCCAGCAGCCAAGGGGCGGGAGGGAGAAGGTACAATGAGCAGTTCTTC.

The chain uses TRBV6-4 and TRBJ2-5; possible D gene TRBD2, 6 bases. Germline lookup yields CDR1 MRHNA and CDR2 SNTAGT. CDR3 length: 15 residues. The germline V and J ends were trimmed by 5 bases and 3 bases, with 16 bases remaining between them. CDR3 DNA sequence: TGTGCCAGCAGTCCGGGACTCCGGGCAGAAGAGACCCAGTACTTC. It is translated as CASSPGLRAEETQYF.

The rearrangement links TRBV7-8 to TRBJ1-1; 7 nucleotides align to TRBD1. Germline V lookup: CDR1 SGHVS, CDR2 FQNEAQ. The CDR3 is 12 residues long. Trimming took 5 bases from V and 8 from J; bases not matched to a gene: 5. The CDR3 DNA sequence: TGTGCCAGCAGCCCGACAGGGATCGAAGCTTTCTTT. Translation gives CASSPTGIEAFF.

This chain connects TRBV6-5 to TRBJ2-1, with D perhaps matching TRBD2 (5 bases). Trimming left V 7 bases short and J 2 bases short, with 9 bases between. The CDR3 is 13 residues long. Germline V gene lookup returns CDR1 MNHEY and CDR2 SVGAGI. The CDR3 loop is CASTAGTYNEQFF. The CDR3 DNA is TGTGCCAGCACGGCGGGCACCTACAATGAGCAGTTCTTC.